These T cell receptor beta chains were read from a single sample in a study of cytomegalovirus exposure and HLA in healthy donors. TCRdb keeps only in-frame clones here, not all; method: immunoSEQ multiplex PCR. The sample has approximately 170,000 clones; approximately 73% are singletons. What was sequenced was PBMCs. Receptor source: a man aged 45 to 65 in good health and CMV-seronegative. Each CDR3 is given with its conserved first and last residue. The D gene is left open where the match is weak. The size field is filled for only some rows; it gives once, few, many or a size class.

D gene: -
clone size: -
V gene: TRBV15
J gene: TRBJ1-2
CDR3 protein: CATSSKPGGYTF
CDR3 DNA: TGTGCCACCAGCAGTAAACCCGGGGGCTACACCTTC

D gene: -
clone size: -
V gene: TRBV28
J gene: TRBJ1-6
CDR3 protein: CASNEGGYNSPLHF
CDR3 DNA: TGTGCCAGCAATGAAGGGGGCTATAATTCACCCCTCCACTTT

D gene: TRBD1
clone size: -
V gene: TRBV5-1
J gene: TRBJ1-1
CDR3 protein: CASSGTGMNTEAFF
CDR3 DNA: TGCGCCAGCAGCGGGACAGGCATGAACACTGAAGCTTTCTTT

D gene: -
clone size: few
V gene: TRBV7-6
J gene: TRBJ2-1
CDR3 protein: CASSPTPAGLRTHEQFF
CDR3 DNA: TGTGCCAGCAGCCCTACCCCCGCGGGGTTGAGGACGCATGAGCAGTTCTTC

D gene: -
clone size: once
V gene: TRBV6-1
J gene: TRBJ1-2
CDR3 protein: CASSDQSGANYGYTF
CDR3 DNA: TGTGCCAGCAGTGATCAGTCCGGAGCTAACTATGGCTACACCTTC

D gene: TRBD1
clone size: -
V gene: TRBV6-1
J gene: TRBJ2-7
CDR3 protein: CASTGGDRGRAEQYF
CDR3 DNA: TGTGCCAGCACGGGGGGTGACAGGGGGCGCGCCGAGCAGTACTTC

D gene: TRBD2
clone size: few
V gene: TRBV5-6
J gene: TRBJ2-7
CDR3 protein: CASSLASGGAYEQYF
CDR3 DNA: TGTGCCAGCAGCCTGGCTAGCGGGGGGGCCTACGAGCAGTACTTC

D gene: -
clone size: -
V gene: TRBV7-9
J gene: TRBJ1-6
CDR3 protein: CASSTDTYNSPLHF
CDR3 DNA: TGTGCCAGCAGCACCGACACCTATAATTCACCCCTCCACTTT

D gene: -
clone size: -
V gene: TRBV21-1
J gene: TRBJ1-5
CDR3 protein: CASSKTDRGRNQPQHF
CDR3 DNA: TGTGCCAGCAGCAAAACGGACAGGGGGCGGAATCAGCCCCAGCATTTT

D gene: TRBD1
clone size: once
V gene: TRBV4-1
J gene: TRBJ2-6
CDR3 protein: CASSRTDFTGGESITGANVLTF
CDR3 DNA: TGCGCCAGCAGCCGCACCGATTTTACAGGGGGCGAATCCATCACTGGGGCCAACGTCCTGACTTTC

D gene: -
clone size: -
V gene: TRBV5-8
J gene: TRBJ2-2
CDR3 protein: CASSSGGPNTGELFF
CDR3 DNA: TGTGCCAGCAGCTCGGGCGGGCCGAACACCGGGGAGCTGTTTTTT

D gene: TRBD1
clone size: -
V gene: TRBV19
J gene: TRBJ1-5
CDR3 protein: CASSSDRGNQPQHF
CDR3 DNA: TGTGCCAGCTCCTCGGACAGGGGCAATCAGCCCCAGCATTTT

D gene: TRBD1
clone size: -
V gene: TRBV29-1
J gene: TRBJ2-5
CDR3 protein: CSVEGDRGLVETQYF
CDR3 DNA: TGCAGCGTTGAAGGGGACAGGGGGCTGGTGGAGACCCAGTACTTC

D gene: TRBD1
clone size: -
V gene: TRBV6-5
J gene: TRBJ1-2
CDR3 protein: CASSYSQGVDYGYTF
CDR3 DNA: TGTGCCAGCAGTTACTCTCAGGGGGTAGACTATGGCTACACCTTC

D gene: -
clone size: -
V gene: TRBV2
J gene: TRBJ1-2
CDR3 protein: CASALGSSYYGYTF
CDR3 DNA: TGTGCCAGCGCCTTGGGCTCCTCCTATTATGGCTACACCTTC

D gene: -
clone size: -
V gene: TRBV5-4
J gene: TRBJ2-5
CDR3 protein: CASSFGGSETQYF
CDR3 DNA: TGTGCCAGCAGCTTTGGAGGGTCCGAGACCCAGTACTTC

D gene: TRBD1
clone size: -
V gene: TRBV7-8
J gene: TRBJ2-3
CDR3 protein: CASSLVLIVRGREDTQYF
CDR3 DNA: TGTGCCAGCAGCTTAGTCCTCATCGTAAGGGGGCGAGAAGATACGCAGTATTTT

D gene: TRBD1
clone size: few
V gene: TRBV7-6
J gene: TRBJ2-7
CDR3 protein: CASSLKIAAGGYEQYF
CDR3 DNA: TGTGCCAGCAGCTTAAAAATTGCGGCAGGGGGCTACGAGCAGTACTTC

D gene: TRBD1
clone size: -
V gene: TRBV27
J gene: TRBJ1-6
CDR3 protein: CASSPIGQGANSPLHF
CDR3 DNA: TGTGCCAGCAGCCCAATTGGACAGGGGGCGAATTCCCCCCTCCACTTT

D gene: TRBD1
clone size: -
V gene: TRBV5-1
J gene: TRBJ1-1
CDR3 protein: CASSFGRQGVTEAFF
CDR3 DNA: TGCGCCAGCAGCTTTGGGAGACAGGGGGTGACTGAAGCTTTCTTT

D gene: TRBD1
clone size: -
V gene: TRBV6-5
J gene: TRBJ2-7
CDR3 protein: CASSPDRGPYEQYF
CDR3 DNA: TGTGCCAGCAGCCCGGACAGGGGCCCCTACGAGCAGTACTTC

D gene: -
clone size: once
V gene: TRBV4-2
J gene: TRBJ1-2
CDR3 protein: CASSGNRDGYTF
CDR3 DNA: TGTGCCAGCAGCGGGAACAGGGATGGCTACACCTTC

D gene: -
clone size: -
V gene: TRBV5-1
J gene: TRBJ2-7
CDR3 protein: CASSFSRGYYEQYF
CDR3 DNA: TGCGCCAGCAGCTTTAGCAGGGGATACTACGAGCAGTACTTC

D gene: TRBD2
clone size: -
V gene: TRBV7-2
J gene: TRBJ2-5
CDR3 protein: CASSPRTSGGAETQYF
CDR3 DNA: TGTGCCAGCAGCCCCCGGACTAGCGGGGGGGCAGAGACCCAGTACTTC

D gene: -
clone size: -
V gene: TRBV4-2
J gene: TRBJ1-5
CDR3 protein: CASSPLENGQSNQPQHF
CDR3 DNA: TGTGCCAGCAGCCCCCTCGAAAATGGACAGAGCAATCAGCCCCAGCATTTT

D gene: -
clone size: -
V gene: TRBV7-9
J gene: TRBJ1-1
CDR3 protein: CASSLSGRGRTEAFF
CDR3 DNA: TGTGCCAGCAGCTTAAGTGGCAGGGGAAGAACTGAAGCTTTCTTT

D gene: TRBD1
clone size: -
V gene: TRBV2
J gene: TRBJ1-1
CDR3 protein: CASSPRSGTVVSNTEAFF
CDR3 DNA: TGTGCCAGCTCCCCCCGTTCCGGGACAGTCGTGTCGAACACTGAAGCTTTCTTT

D gene: TRBD2
clone size: -
V gene: TRBV6-5
J gene: TRBJ2-7
CDR3 protein: CASSYASGGGYEQYF
CDR3 DNA: TGTGCCAGCAGTTACGCTAGCGGGGGGGGGTACGAGCAGTACTTC

D gene: -
clone size: few
V gene: TRBV7-9
J gene: TRBJ2-3
CDR3 protein: CASSPRLDTQYF
CDR3 DNA: TGTGCCAGCAGCCCGAGGCTCGATACGCAGTATTTT

D gene: TRBD2
clone size: once
V gene: TRBV5-1
J gene: TRBJ2-5
CDR3 protein: CASSFGGAGQETQYF
CDR3 DNA: TGCGCCAGCAGCTTCGGGGGGGCAGGGCAAGAGACCCAGTACTTC

D gene: -
clone size: few
V gene: TRBV5-1
J gene: TRBJ1-2
CDR3 protein: CASSLDRRNYGYTF
CDR3 DNA: TGCGCCAGCAGCTTGGACAGGCGTAACTATGGCTACACCTTC

D gene: TRBD2
clone size: once
V gene: TRBV5-6
J gene: TRBJ2-3
CDR3 protein: CASSNAGGRTDTQYF
CDR3 DNA: TGTGCCAGCAGCAACGCGGGGGGCCGCACAGATACGCAGTATTTT

D gene: -
clone size: -
V gene: TRBV29-1
J gene: TRBJ2-7
CDR3 protein: CSVNSLTYEQYF
CDR3 DNA: TGCAGCGTCAACAGTTTAACCTACGAGCAGTACTTC

D gene: TRBD1
clone size: -
V gene: TRBV30
J gene: TRBJ2-1
CDR3 protein: CAWSVGDSRPYNEQFF
CDR3 DNA: TGTGCCTGGAGTGTAGGGGACAGTCGGCCCTACAATGAGCAGTTCTTC

D gene: -
clone size: -
V gene: TRBV5-1
J gene: TRBJ2-3
CDR3 protein: CASSLTSPDTQYF
CDR3 DNA: TGCGCCAGCAGCTTGACTAGTCCAGATACGCAGTATTTT

D gene: TRBD1
clone size: -
V gene: TRBV5-6
J gene: TRBJ2-7
CDR3 protein: CASSFQGAGQYF
CDR3 DNA: TGTGCCAGCAGCTTCCAGGGGGCCGGGCAGTACTTC

D gene: TRBD1
clone size: once
V gene: TRBV7-6
J gene: TRBJ1-1
CDR3 protein: CASSLRTGFMNTEAFF
CDR3 DNA: TGTGCCAGCAGCTTACGGACAGGTTTTATGAACACTGAAGCTTTCTTT

D gene: TRBD1
clone size: few
V gene: TRBV11-2
J gene: TRBJ1-1
CDR3 protein: CASRGAGGGTEAFF
CDR3 DNA: TGTGCCAGCAGGGGGGCAGGGGGCGGCACTGAAGCTTTCTTT

D gene: -
clone size: few
V gene: TRBV14
J gene: TRBJ2-3
CDR3 protein: CASRPQGSTDTQYF
CDR3 DNA: TGTGCCAGCAGACCACAGGGAAGCACAGATACGCAGTATTTT

D gene: -
clone size: -
V gene: TRBV6-5
J gene: TRBJ2-1
CDR3 protein: CAILNPRGNEQFF
CDR3 DNA: TGTGCCATCCTAAACCCCCGGGGCAATGAGCAGTTCTTC

D gene: TRBD1
clone size: few
V gene: TRBV6-5
J gene: TRBJ2-1
CDR3 protein: CASSLRDRGLNEQFF
CDR3 DNA: TGTGCCAGCAGCCTCCGGGACAGGGGGCTAAATGAGCAGTTCTTC

D gene: TRBD1
clone size: -
V gene: TRBV28
J gene: TRBJ1-2
CDR3 protein: CASSLEGGPYYGYTF
CDR3 DNA: TGTGCCAGCAGTTTAGAAGGGGGCCCATACTATGGCTACACCTTC